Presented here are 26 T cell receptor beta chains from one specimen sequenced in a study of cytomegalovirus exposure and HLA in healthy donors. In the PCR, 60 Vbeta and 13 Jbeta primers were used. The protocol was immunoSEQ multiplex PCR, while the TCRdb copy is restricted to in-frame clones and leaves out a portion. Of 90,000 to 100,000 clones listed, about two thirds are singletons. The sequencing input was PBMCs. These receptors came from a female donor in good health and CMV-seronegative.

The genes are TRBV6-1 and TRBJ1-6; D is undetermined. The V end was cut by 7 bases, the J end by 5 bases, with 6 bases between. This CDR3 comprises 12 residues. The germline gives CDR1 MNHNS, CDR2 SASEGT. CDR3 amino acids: CASNGNNSPLHF. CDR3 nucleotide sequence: TGTGCCAGCAACGGTAATAATTCACCCCTCCACTTT.

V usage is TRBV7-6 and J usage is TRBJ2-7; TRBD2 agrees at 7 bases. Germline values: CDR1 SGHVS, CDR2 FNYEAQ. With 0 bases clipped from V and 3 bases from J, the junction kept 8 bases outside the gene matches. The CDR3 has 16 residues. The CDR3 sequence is CASSLARAGASYEQYF. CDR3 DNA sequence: TGTGCCAGCAGCTTAGCCAGGGCGGGAGCCAGCTACGAGCAGTACTTC.

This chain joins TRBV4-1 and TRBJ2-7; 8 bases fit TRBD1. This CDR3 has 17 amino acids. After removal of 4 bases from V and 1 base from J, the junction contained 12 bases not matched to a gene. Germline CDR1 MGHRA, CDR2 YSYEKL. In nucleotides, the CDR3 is TGCGCCAGCAGCCCATTCCCCAGGGACAGGAGATCCTACGAGCAGTACTTC. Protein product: CASSPFPRDRRSYEQYF.

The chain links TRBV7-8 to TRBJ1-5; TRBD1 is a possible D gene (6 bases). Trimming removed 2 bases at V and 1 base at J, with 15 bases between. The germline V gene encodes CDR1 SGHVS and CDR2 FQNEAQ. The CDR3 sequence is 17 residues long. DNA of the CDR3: TGTGCCAGCAGCTTACGGGGGGCAGGGGAAAGCAATCAGCCCCAGCATTTT. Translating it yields CASSLRGAGESNQPQHF.

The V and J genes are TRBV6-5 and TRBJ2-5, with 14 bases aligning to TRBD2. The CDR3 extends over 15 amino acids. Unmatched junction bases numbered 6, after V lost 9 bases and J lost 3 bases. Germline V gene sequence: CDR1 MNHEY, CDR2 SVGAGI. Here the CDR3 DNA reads TGTGCCAGACCGGGACTAGCGGGAGCGGAAGAGACCCAGTACTTC. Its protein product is CARPGLAGAEETQYF.

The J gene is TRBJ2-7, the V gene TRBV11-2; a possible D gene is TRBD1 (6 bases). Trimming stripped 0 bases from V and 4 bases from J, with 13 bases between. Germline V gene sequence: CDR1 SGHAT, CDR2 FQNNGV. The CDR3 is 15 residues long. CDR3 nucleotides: TGTGCCAGCAGCTTAGAATTTGGACAGAATTACGAGCAGTACTTC. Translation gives CASSLEFGQNYEQYF. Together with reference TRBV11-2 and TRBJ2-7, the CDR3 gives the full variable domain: EAGVAQSPRYKIIEKRQSVAFWCNPISGHATLYWYQQILGQGPKLLIQFQNNGVVDDSQLPKDRFSAERLKGVDSTLKIQPAKLEDSAVYLCASSLEFGQNYEQYFGPGTRLTVT.

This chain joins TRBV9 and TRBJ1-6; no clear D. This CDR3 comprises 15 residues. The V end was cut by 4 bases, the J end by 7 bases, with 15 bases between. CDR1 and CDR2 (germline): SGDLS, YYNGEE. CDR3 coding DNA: TGTGCCAGCAGCCCATGGACGGGGAACAATTCACCCCTCCACTTT. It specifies CASSPWTGNNSPLHF.

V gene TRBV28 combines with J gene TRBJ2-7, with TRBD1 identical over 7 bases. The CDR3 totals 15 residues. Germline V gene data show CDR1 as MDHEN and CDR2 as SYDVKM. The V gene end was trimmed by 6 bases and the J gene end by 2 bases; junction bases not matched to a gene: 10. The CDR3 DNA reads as TGTGCCAGCAGAATGACAGGGTCGTGGGCCTACGAGCAGTACTTC. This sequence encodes CASRMTGSWAYEQYF.

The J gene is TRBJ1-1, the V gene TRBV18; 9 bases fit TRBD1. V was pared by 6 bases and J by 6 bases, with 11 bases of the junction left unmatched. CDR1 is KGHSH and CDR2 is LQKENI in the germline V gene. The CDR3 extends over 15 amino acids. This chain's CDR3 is CASSGTGWKGSEAFF. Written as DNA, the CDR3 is TGTGCCAGCTCCGGGACAGGGTGGAAGGGGTCTGAAGCTTTCTTT.

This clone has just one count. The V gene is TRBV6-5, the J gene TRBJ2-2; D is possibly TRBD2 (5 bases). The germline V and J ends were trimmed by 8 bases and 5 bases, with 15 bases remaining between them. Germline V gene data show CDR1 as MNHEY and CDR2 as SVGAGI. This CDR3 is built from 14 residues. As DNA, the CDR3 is TGTGCCAGCGGAGATCCGACGGGAACCGGGGAGCTGTTTTTT. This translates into CASGDPTGTGELFF.

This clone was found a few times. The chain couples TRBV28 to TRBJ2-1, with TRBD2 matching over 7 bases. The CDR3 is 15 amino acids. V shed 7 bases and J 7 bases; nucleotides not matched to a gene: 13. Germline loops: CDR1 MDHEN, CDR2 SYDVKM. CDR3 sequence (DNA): TGTGCCAGCATCCTCGGGGCGGGAGAAGTTAATGAGCAGTTCTTC. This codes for CASILGAGEVNEQFF.

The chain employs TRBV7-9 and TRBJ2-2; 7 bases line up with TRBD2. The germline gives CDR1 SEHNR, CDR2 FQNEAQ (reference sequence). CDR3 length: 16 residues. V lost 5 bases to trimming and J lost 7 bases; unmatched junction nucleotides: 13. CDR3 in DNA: TGTGCCAGCAGCGCCCAGGGCCAGCGGGAAAGCGGGGAGCTGTTTTTT. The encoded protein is CASSAQGQRESGELFF.

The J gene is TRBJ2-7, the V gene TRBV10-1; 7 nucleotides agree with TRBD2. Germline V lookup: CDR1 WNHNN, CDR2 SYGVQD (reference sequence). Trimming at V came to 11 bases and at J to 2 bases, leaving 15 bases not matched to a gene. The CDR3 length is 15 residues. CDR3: CAGRGPSGTPYEQYF. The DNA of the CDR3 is TGCGCCGGGAGAGGACCCAGCGGGACCCCCTACGAGCAGTACTTC.

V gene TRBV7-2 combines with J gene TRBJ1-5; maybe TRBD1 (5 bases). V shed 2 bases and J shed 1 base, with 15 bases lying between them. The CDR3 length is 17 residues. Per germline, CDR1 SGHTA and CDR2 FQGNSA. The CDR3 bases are TGTGCCAGCAGCTTACAGGGTGGTGTGAACAGCAATCAGCCCCAGCATTTT. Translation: CASSLQGGVNSNQPQHF.

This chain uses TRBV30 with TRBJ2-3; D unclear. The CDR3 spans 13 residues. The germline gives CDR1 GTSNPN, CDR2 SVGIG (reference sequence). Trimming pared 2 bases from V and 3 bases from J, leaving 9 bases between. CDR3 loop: CAWSPTGTDTQYF. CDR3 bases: TGTGCCTGGAGTCCCACCGGGACAGATACGCAGTATTTT.

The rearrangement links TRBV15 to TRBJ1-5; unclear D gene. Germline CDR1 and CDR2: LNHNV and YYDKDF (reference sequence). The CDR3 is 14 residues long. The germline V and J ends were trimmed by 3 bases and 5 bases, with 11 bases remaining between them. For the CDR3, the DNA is TGTGCCACCAGCAGGGGCAGGATTGATCAGCCCCAGCATTTT. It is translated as CATSRGRIDQPQHF.

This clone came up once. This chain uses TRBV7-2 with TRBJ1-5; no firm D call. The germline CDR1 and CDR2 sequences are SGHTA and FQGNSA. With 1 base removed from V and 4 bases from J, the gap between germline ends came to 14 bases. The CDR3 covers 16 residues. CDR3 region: CASSLVSGNRNQPQHF. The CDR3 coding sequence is TGTGCCAGCAGCTTAGTATCAGGCAACCGAAATCAGCCCCAGCATTTT.

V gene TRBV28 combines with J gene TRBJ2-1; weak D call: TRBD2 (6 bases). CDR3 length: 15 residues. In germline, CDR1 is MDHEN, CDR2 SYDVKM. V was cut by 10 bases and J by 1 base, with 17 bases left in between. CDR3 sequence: CATSGWEASYNEQFF. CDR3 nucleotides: TGTGCCACCTCCGGGTGGGAGGCGTCCTACAATGAGCAGTTCTTC.

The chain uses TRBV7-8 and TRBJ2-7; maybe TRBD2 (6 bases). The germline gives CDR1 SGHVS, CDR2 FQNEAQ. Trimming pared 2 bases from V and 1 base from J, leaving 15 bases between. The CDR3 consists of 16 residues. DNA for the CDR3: TGTGCCAGCAGCTTAATTAGAGAGGAGGGGTCCTACGAGCAGTACTTC. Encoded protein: CASSLIREEGSYEQYF.

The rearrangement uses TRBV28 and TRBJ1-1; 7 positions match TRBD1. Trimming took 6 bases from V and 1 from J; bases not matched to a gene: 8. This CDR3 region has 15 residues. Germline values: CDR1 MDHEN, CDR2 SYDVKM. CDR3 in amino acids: CASSPPRQGNTEAFF. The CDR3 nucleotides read TGTGCCAGCAGCCCCCCACGACAGGGGAACACTGAAGCTTTCTTT.

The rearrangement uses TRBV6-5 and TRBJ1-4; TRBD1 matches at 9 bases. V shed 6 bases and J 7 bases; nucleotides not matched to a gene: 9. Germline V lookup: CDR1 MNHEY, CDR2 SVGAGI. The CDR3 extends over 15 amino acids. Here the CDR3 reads CASRTPGQGVEKLFF. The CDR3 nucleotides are TGTGCCAGCAGAACTCCGGGACAGGGAGTTGAAAAACTGTTTTTT.

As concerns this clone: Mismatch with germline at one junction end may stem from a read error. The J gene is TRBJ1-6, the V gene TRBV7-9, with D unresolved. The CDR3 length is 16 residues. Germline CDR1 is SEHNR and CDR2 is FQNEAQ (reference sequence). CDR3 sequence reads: CSSSRLGSSYNSPLHF. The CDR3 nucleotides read TGTTCCAGCAGCCGTTTGGGGAGCTCCTATAATTCACCCCTCCACTTT.

The CDR3 reads CASSLGDYNEQFF. The CDR3 DNA reads TGTGCCAGCAGCTTGGGAGACTACAATGAGCAGTTCTTC. The chain combines TRBV13 with TRBJ2-1; a weak D match, TRBD2 (5 bases). The CDR3 consists of 13 residues. Looked up from germline, CDR1 is PRHDT and CDR2 is FYEKMQ (reference sequence). V dropped 3 bases and J dropped 3 bases, with 6 bases sitting between them.

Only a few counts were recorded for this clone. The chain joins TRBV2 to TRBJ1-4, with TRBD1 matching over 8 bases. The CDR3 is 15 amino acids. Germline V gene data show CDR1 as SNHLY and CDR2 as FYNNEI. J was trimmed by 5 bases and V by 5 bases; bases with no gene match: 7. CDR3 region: CASSHPGTGNEKLFF. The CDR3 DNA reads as TGTGCCAGCAGTCATCCCGGGACAGGCAATGAAAAACTGTTTTTT.

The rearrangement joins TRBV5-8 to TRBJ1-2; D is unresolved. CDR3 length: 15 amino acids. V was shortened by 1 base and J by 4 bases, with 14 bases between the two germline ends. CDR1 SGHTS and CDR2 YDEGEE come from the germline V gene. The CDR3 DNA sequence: TGTGCCAGCAGCTTGACGCGTACTGCCTTCTATGGCTACACCTTC. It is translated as CASSLTRTAFYGYTF.

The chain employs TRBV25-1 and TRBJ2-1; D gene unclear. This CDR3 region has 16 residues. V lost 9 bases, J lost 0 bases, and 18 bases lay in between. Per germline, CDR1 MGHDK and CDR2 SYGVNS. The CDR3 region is CASRQASSISYNEQFF. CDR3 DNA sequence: TGTGCCAGTAGACAAGCTTCCAGTATCTCCTACAATGAGCAGTTCTTC.